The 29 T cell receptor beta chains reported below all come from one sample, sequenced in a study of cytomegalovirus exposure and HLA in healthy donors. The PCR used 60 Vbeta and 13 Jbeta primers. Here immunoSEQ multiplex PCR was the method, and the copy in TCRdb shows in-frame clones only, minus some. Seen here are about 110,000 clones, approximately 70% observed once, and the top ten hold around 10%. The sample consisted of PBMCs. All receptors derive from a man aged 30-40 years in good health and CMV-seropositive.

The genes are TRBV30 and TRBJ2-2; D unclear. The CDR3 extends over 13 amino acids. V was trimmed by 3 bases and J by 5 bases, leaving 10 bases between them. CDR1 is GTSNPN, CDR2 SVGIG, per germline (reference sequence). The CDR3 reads CAWSPTQTGELFF. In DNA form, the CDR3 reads TGTGCCTGGAGCCCGACACAGACCGGGGAGCTGTTTTTT.

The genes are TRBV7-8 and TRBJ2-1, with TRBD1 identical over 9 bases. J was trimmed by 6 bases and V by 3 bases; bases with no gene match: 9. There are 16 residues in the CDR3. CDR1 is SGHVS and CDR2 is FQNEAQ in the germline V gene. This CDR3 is CASSFRRGTGFNEQFF. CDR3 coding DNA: TGTGCCAGCAGCTTCCGACGCGGGACAGGGTTCAATGAGCAGTTCTTC.

CDR3 sequence reads: CASSYRGAYGYTF. The CDR3 DNA reads as TGTGCCAGCAGCTATCGGGGTGCCTATGGCTACACCTTC. The J gene is TRBJ1-2, the V gene TRBV7-9; no clear D gene. The CDR3 length is 13 residues. Germline loops: CDR1 SEHNR, CDR2 FQNEAQ (reference sequence). The V gene lost 4 bases and the J gene lost 4 bases, with 10 bases spanning the gap.

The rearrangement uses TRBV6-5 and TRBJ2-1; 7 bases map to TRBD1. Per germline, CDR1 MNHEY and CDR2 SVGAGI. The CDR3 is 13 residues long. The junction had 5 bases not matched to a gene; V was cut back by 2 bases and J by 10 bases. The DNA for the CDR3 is TGTGCCAGCAGTTACCCCGGGACAGAGGAGCAGTTCTTC. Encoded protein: CASSYPGTEEQFF.

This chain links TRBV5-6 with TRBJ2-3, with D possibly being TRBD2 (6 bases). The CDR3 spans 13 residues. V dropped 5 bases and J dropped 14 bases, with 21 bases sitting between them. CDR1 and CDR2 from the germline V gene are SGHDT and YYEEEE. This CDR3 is CASSSNWGVPGYF. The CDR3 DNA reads TGTGCCAGCAGTTCCAACTGGGGGGTCCCGGGGTATTTT. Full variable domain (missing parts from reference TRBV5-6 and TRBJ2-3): DAGVTQSPTHLIKTRGQQVTLRCSPKSGHDTVSWYQQALGQGPQFIFQYYEEEERQRGNFPDRFSGHQFPNYSSELNVNALLLGDSALYLCASSSNWGVPGYFGPGTRLTVL.

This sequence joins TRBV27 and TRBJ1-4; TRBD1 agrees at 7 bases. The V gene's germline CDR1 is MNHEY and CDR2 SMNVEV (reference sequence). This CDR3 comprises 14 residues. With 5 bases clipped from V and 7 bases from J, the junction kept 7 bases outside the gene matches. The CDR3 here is CASSPPGQSEKLFF. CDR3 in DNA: TGTGCCAGCAGTCCTCCGGGACAGAGTGAAAAACTGTTTTTT.

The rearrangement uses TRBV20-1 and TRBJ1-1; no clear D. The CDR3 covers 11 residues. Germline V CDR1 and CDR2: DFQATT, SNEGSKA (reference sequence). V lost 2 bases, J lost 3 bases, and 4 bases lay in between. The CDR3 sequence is CSARSDTEAFF. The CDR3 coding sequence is TGCAGTGCTAGATCAGACACTGAAGCTTTCTTT.

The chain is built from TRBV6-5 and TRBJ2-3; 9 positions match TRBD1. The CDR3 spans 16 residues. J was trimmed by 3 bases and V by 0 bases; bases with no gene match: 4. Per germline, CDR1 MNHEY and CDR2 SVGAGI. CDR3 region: CASSYSTGGSTDTQYF. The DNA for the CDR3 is TGTGCCAGCAGTTACTCGACAGGGGGGAGTACAGATACGCAGTATTTT.

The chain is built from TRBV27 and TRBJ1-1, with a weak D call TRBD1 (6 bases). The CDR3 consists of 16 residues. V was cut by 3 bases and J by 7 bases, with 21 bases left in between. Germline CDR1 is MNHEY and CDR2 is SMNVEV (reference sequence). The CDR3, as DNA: TGTGCCAGCAGTTTGGCGGAACCCGGACAGCTCCTTGAAGCTTTCTTT. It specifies CASSLAEPGQLLEAFF.

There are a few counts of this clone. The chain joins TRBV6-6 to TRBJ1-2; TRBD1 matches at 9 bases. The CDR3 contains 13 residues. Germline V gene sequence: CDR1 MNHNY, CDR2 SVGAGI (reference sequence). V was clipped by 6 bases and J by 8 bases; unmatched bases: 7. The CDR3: CASRTGGPEGYTF. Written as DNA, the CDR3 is TGTGCCAGCAGAACAGGGGGCCCGGAGGGCTACACCTTC.

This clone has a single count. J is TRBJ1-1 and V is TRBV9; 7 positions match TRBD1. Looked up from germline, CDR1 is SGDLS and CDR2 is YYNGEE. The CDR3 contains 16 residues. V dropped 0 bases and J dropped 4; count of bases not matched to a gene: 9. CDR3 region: CASSVGSGGRGTEAFF. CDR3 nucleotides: TGTGCCAGCAGCGTAGGGTCAGGGGGTCGGGGCACTGAAGCTTTCTTT. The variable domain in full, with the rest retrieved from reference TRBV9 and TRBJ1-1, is DSGVTQTPKHLITATGQRVTLRCSPRSGDLSVYWYQQSLDQGLQFLIQYYNGEERAKGNILERFSAQQFPDLHSELNLSSLELGDSALYFCASSVGSGGRGTEAFFGQGTRLTVV.

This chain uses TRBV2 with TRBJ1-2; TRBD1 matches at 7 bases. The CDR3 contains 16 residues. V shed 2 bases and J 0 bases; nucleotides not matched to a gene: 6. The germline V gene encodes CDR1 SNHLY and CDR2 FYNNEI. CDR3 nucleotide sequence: TGTGCCAGCAGTGAAAATAGGGGGCGTACTAACTATGGCTACACCTTC. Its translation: CASSENRGRTNYGYTF.

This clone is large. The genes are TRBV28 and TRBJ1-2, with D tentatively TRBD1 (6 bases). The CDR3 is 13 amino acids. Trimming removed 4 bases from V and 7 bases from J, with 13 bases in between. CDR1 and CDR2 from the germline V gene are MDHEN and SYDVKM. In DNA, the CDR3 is TGTGCCAGCAGTTACTCAACAGGGTTTGGCTACACCTTC. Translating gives CASSYSTGFGYTF.

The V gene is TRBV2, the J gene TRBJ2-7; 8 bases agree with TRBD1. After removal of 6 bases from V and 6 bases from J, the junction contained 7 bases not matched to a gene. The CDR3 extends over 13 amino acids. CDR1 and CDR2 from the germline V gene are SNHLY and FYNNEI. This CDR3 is CASRVTGAAEQYV. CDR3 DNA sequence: TGTGCCAGCAGAGTGACAGGGGCGGCCGAGCAGTACGTC.

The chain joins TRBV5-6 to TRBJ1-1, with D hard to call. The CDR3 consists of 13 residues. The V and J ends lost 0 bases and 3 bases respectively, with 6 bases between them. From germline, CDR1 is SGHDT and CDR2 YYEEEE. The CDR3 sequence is CASSLEQDTEAFF. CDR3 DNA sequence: TGTGCCAGCAGCTTGGAGCAGGACACTGAAGCTTTCTTT.

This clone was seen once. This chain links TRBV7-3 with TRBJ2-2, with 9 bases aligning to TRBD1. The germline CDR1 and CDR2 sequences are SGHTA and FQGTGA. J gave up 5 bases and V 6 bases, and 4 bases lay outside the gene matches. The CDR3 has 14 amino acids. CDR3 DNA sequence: TGTGCCAGCAGGCCACAGGGGGCTACCGGGGAGCTGTTTTTT. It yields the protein CASRPQGATGELFF.

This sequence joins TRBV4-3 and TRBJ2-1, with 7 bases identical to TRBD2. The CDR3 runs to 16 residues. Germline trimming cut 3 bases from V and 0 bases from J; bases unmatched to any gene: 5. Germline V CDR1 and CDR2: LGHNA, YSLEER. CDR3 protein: CASSQLGRASYNEQFF. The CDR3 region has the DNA TGCGCCAGCAGCCAGTTGGGGAGGGCCTCCTACAATGAGCAGTTCTTC.

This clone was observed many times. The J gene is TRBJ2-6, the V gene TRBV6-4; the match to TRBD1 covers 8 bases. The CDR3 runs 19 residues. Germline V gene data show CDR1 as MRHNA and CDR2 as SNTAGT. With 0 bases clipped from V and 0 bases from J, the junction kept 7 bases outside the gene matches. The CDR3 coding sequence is TGTGCCAGCAGTGACTCGTTGGTAACAGGGGGCTCTGGGGCCAACGTCCTGACTTTC. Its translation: CASSDSLVTGGSGANVLTF.

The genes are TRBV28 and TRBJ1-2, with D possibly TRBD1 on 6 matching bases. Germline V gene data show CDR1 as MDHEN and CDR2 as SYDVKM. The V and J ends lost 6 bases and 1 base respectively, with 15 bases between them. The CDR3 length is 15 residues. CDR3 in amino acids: CASSVTRGFNYGYTF. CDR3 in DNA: TGTGCCAGCAGCGTTACCAGGGGATTTAACTATGGCTACACCTTC.

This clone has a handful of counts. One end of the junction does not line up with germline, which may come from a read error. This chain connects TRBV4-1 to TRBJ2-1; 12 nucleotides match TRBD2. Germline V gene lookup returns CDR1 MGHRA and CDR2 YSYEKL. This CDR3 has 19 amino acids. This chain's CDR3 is CASSQDLFGLAGLYSEQFF. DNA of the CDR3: TGCGCCAGCAGCCAAGATCTGTTCGGACTAGCGGGGCTATACAGTGAGCAGTTCTTC.

The CDR3 DNA is TGTGCCAGCTCATCAGACAGCTCTAACTATGGCTACACCTTC. Encoded protein: CASSSDSSNYGYTF. The J gene is TRBJ1-2, the V gene TRBV18; TRBD1 might be the D (5 bases). V was cut by 5 bases and J by 0 bases, with 10 bases left in between. The CDR3 spans 14 residues. Germline CDR1 reads KGHSH; CDR2 reads LQKENI.

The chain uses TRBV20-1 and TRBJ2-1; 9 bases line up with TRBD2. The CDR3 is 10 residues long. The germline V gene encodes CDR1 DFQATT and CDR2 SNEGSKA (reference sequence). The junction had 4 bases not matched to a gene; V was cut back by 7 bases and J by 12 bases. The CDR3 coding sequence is TGCAGTGTTGGAGCGGGGGGGCAGTTCTTC. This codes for CSVGAGGQFF.

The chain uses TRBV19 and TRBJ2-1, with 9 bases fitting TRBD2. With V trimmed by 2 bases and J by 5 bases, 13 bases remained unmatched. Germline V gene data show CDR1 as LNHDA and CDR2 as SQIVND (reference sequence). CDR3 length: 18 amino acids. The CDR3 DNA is TGTGCCAGTAGTATACTAGAAGCGCGGGAGGGCCGACACAATGAGCAGTTCTTC. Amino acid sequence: CASSILEAREGRHNEQFF. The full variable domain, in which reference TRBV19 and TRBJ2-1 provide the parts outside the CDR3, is DGGITQSPKYLFRKEGQNVTLSCEQNLNHDAMYWYRQDPGQGLRLIYYSQIVNDFQKGDIAEGYSVSREKKESFPLTVTSAQKNPTAFYLCASSILEAREGRHNEQFFGPGTRLTVL.

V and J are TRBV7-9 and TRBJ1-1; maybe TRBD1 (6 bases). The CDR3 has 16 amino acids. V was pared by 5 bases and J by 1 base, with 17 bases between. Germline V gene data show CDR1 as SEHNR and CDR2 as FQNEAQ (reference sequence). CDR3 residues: CASSPRGARRNTEAFF. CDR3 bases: TGTGCCAGCAGCCCACGGGGGGCGCGCCGGAACACTGAAGCTTTCTTT.

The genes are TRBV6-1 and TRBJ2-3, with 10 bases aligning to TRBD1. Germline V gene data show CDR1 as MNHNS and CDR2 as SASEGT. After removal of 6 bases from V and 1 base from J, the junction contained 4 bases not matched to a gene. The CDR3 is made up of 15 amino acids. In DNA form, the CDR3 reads TGTGCCAGCAGGACCGGGACAGGGGGCACAGATACGCAGTATTTT. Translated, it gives CASRTGTGGTDTQYF.

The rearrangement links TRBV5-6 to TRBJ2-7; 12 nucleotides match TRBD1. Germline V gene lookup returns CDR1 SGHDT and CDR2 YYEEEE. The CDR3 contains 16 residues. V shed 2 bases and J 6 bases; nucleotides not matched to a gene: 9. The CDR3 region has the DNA TGTGCCAGCAGCTTTGGACCGGGACAGGGGGCGCTCGAGCAGTACGTC. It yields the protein CASSFGPGQGALEQYV.

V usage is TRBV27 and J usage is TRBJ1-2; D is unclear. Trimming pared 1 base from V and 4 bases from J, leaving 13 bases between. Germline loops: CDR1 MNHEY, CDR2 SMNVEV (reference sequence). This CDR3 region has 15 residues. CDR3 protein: CASSLFFPPIYGYTF. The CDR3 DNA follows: TGTGCCAGCAGTTTATTTTTCCCCCCCATCTATGGCTACACCTTC.

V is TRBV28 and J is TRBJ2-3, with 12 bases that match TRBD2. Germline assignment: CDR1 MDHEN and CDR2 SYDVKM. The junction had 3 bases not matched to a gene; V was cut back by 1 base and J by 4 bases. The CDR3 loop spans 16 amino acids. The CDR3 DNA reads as TGTGCCAGCAGTTTATCGACTAGCGGGAGTTCAGATACGCAGTATTTT. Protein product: CASSLSTSGSSDTQYF.

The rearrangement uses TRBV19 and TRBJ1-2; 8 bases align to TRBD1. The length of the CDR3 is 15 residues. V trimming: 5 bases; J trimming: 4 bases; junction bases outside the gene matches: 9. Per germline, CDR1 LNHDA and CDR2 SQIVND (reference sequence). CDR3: CASSPRDRGTYGYTF. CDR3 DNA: TGTGCCAGTAGTCCACGAGACAGGGGAACCTATGGCTACACCTTC.